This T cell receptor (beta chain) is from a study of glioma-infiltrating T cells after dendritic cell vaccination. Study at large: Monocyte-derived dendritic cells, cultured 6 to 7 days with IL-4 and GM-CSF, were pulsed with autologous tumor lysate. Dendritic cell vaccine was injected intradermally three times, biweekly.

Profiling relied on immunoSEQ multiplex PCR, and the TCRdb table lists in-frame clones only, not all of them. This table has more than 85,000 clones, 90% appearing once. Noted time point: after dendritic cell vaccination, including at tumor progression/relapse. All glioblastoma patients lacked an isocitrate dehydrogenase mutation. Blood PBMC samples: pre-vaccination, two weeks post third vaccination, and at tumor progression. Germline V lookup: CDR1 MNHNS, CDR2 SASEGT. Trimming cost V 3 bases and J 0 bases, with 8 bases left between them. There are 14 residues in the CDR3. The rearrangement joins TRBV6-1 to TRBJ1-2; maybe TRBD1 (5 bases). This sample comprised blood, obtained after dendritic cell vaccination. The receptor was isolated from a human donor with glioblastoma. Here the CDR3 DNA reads TGTGCCAGCAGTGAGATGACAGCTAACTATGGCTACACCTTC. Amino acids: CASSEMTANYGYTF.